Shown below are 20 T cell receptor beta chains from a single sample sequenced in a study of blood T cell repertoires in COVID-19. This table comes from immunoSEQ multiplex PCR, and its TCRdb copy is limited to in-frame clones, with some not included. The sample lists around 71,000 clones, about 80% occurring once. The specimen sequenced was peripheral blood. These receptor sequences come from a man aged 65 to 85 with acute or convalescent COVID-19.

In DNA form, the CDR3 reads TGTGCCATCAGTGACCTCCTAGCGGGATTAACCTACAATGAGCAGTTCTTC. It translates to CAISDLLAGLTYNEQFF. The V and J genes are TRBV10-3 and TRBJ2-1, with 9 positions matching TRBD2. Looked up from germline, CDR1 is ENHRY and CDR2 is SYGVKD. Trimming removed 3 bases from V and 2 bases from J; junction bases left unmatched: 8. This CDR3 is 17 amino acids long.

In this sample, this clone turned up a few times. CDR3: CASSVGTSGFTDTQYF. The CDR3 DNA reads TGTGCCAGCAGCGTCGGGACTAGCGGCTTCACAGATACGCAGTATTTT. The gene calls are TRBV9 and TRBJ2-3, with 11 bases lining up with TRBD2. The CDR3 consists of 16 residues. Germline V lookup: CDR1 SGDLS, CDR2 YYNGEE. V was clipped by 2 bases and J by 2 bases; unmatched bases: 4. Together with reference TRBV9 and TRBJ2-3, the CDR3 gives the full variable domain: DSGVTQTPKHLITATGQRVTLRCSPRSGDLSVYWYQQSLDQGLQFLIQYYNGEERAKGNILERFSAQQFPDLHSELNLSSLELGDSALYFCASSVGTSGFTDTQYFGPGTRLTVL.

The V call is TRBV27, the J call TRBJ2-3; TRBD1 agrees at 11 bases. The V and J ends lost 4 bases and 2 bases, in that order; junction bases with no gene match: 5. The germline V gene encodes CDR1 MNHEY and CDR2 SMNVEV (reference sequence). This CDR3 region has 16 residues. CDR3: CASSSDRGLLTDTQYF. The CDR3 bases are TGTGCCAGCAGTTCGGACAGGGGGCTCCTCACAGATACGCAGTATTTT.

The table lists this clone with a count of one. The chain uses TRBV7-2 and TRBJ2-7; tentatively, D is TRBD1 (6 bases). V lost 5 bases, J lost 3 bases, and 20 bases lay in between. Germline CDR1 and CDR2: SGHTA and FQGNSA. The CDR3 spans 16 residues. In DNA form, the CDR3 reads TGTGCCAGCAGCATCAGGACACAGGGAGCAGGCTACGAGCAGTACTTC. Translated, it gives CASSIRTQGAGYEQYF.

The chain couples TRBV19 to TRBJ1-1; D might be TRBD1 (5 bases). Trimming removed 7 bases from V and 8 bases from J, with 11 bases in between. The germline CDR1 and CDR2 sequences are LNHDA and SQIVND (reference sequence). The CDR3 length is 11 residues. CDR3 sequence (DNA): TGTGCCAGTATACAGGACCGGGAAGCTTTCTTT. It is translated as CASIQDREAFF.

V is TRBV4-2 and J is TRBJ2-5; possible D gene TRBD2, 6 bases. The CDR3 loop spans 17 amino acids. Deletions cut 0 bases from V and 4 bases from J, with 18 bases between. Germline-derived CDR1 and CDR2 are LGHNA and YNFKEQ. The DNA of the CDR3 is TGTGCCAGCAGCCAAGAAGAGAGGACGGGAGCCCGAGAGACCCAGTACTTC. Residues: CASSQEERTGARETQYF.

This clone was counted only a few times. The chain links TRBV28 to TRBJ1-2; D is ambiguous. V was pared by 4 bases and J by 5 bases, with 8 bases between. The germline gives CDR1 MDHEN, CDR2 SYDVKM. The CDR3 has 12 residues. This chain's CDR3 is CASSSSRYGYTF. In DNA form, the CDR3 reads TGTGCCAGCAGTTCGTCACGGTATGGCTACACCTTC.

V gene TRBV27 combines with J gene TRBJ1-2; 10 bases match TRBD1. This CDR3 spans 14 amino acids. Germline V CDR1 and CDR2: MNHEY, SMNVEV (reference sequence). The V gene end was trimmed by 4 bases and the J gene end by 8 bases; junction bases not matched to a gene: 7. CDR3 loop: CASSSFRTGGGYTF. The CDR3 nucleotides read TGTGCCAGCAGTTCATTCAGGACAGGGGGAGGCTACACCTTC.

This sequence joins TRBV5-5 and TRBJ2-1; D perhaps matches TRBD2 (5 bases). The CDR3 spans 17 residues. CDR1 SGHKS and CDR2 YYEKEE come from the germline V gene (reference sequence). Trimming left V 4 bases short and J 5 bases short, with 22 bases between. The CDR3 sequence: CASSQRNGYTSHNEQFF. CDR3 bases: TGTGCCAGCAGCCAGCGCAATGGTTATACTAGTCACAATGAGCAGTTCTTC.

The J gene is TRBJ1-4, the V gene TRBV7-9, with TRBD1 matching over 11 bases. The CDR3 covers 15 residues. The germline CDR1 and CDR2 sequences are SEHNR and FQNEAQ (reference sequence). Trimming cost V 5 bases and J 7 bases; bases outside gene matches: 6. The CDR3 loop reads CASSADRGQGEKLFF. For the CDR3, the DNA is TGTGCCAGCAGCGCGGACAGGGGGCAAGGTGAAAAACTGTTTTTT.

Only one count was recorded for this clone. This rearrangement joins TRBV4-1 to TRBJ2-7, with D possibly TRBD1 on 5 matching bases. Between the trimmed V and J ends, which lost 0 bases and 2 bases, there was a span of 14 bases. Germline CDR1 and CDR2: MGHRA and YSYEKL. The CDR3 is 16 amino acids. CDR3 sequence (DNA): TGCGCCAGCAGCCAAGAGCCTCGACAGTGGACCTACGAGCAGTACTTC. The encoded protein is CASSQEPRQWTYEQYF.

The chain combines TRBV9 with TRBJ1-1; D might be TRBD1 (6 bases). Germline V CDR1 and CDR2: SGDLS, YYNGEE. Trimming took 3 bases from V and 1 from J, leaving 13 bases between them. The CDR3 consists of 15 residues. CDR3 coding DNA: TGTGCCAGCAGCGCTACCGGGACACCGAACACTGAAGCTTTCTTT. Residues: CASSATGTPNTEAFF.

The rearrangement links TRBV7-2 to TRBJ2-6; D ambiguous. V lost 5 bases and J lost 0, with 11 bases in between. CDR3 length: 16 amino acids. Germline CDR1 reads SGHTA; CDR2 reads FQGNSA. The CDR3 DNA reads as TGTGCCAGCAGCCAAGACTCGTACTCTGGGGCCAACGTCCTGACTTTC. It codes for CASSQDSYSGANVLTF.

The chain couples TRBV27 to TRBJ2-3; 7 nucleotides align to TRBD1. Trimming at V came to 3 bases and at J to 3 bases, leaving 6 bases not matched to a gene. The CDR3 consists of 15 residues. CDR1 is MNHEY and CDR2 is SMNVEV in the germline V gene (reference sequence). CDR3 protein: CASSFGTAQTDTQYF. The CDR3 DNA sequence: TGTGCCAGCAGTTTCGGGACAGCGCAAACAGATACGCAGTATTTT.

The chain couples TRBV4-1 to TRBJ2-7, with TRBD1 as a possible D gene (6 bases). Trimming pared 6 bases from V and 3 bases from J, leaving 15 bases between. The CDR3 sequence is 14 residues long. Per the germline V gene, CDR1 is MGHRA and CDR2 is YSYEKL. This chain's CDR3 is CASRPTGLSYEQYF. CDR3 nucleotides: TGCGCCAGCAGACCTACAGGGTTGAGCTACGAGCAGTACTTC.

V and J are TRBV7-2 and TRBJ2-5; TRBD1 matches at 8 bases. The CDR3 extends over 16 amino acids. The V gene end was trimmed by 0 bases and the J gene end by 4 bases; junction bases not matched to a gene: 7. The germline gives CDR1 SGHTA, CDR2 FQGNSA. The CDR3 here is CASSLASPGGLETQYF. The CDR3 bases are TGTGCCAGCAGCTTAGCATCGCCAGGGGGCTTAGAGACCCAGTACTTC.

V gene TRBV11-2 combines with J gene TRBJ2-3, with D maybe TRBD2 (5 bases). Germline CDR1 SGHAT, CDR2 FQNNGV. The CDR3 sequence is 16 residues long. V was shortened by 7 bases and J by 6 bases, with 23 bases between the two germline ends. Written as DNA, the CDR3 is TGTGCCAGCACCCGGGCCGTAGCGCTCGTAGGGGATACGCAGTATTTT. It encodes CASTRAVALVGDTQYF.

In DNA form, the CDR3 reads TGTGCCAGCAGCCACCACCCCCCAGGCGCGGGAGGTAGGCACGAGCAGTACTTC. It specifies CASSHHPPGAGGRHEQYF. The chain recombines TRBV3-1 (or the pseudogene TRBV3-2) with TRBJ2-7, with 8 bases matching TRBD2. The CDR3 is 18 residues long. Trimming cost V 3 bases and J 5 bases; bases outside gene matches: 18. Germline-derived CDR1 and CDR2 are LGHDT and YNNKEL (reference sequence).

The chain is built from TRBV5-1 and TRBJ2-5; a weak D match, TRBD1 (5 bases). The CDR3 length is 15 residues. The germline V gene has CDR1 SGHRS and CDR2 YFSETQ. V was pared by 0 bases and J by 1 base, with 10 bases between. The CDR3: CASSLEQGLQETQYF. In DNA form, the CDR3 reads TGCGCCAGCAGCTTGGAGCAGGGCCTCCAAGAGACCCAGTACTTC.

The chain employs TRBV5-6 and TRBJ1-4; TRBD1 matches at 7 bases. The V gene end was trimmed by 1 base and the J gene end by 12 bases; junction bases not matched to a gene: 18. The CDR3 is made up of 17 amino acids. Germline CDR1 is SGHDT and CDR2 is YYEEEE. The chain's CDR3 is CASSLSFVRTEGAELFF. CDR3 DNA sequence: TGTGCCAGCAGCTTGTCGTTCGTCCGGACGGAGGGGGCGGAACTGTTTTTT.